Below, 20 T cell receptor beta chains from the same sample are listed, as sequenced in a study of CD8 T cells in Susac syndrome (dated by TCRdb to between 2018 and 2020). The protocol used for the library was the immunoSEQ multiplex PCR assay. RNA was extracted using the RNeasy kit, and roughly 0.45 to 1 microgram was reverse transcribed with random hexamers. Starting from the raw public reads, TCRdb applied fastp trimming at Q25, assembled clones with MiXCR and retained in-frame beta chains. Rows are combined by CDR3 protein, so each entry shows the most common genes and DNA. The sample table records about 300,000 distinct CDR3 sequences; almost 85% of these occur just once. In total, the top ten clones hold around 0.21% of the sample. The sequenced sample was CD8+ T cells from PBMCs. Receptors originate from a human donor with multiple sclerosis.

This sequence joins TRBV19 and TRBJ1-5; D is perhaps TRBD1 (5 bases). This CDR3 region has 15 residues. V was pared by 5 bases and J by 4 bases, with 15 bases between. Per the germline V gene, CDR1 is LNHDA and CDR2 is SQIVND (reference sequence). The CDR3 loop is CASSDRDGPNQPQHF. The DNA for the CDR3 is TGTGCCAGTAGTGACCGGGACGGACCTAATCAGCCCCAGCATTTT.

V gene TRBV6-2 or TRBV6-3 combines with J gene TRBJ2-5; 8 bases align to TRBD1. Germline V CDR1 and CDR2: MNHEY, SVGEGT. V was pared by 2 bases and J by 6 bases, with 2 bases of the junction left unmatched. The CDR3 loop spans 13 amino acids. The CDR3 loop is CASSYGQGQTQYF. The CDR3 DNA reads TGTGCCAGCAGTTACGGACAGGGCCAGACCCAGTACTTC.

CDR3 bases: TGTGCCAGCAGCGAAGCTGTGTCCGAGCAGTACTTC. Translated: CASSEAVSEQYF. The chain carries TRBV7-9 and TRBJ2-7; D uncertain. The germline V gene encodes CDR1 SEHNR and CDR2 FQNEAQ (reference sequence). V was clipped by 5 bases and J by 6 bases, with 11 bases between them. This CDR3 has 12 amino acids. The full variable domain, its missing parts supplied by reference TRBV7-9 and TRBJ2-7, is DTGVSQNPRHKITKRGQNVTFRCDPISEHNRLYWYRQTLGQGPEFLTYFQNEAQLEKSRLLSDRFSAERPKGSFSTLEIQRTEQGDSAMYLCASSEAVSEQYFGPGTRLTVT.

V gene TRBV27 combines with J gene TRBJ1-6; the D is unclear. CDR1 and CDR2 from the germline V gene are MNHEY and SMNVEV (reference sequence). The length of the CDR3 is 15 residues. V gave up 8 bases and J gave up 7 bases, with 18 bases separating them. As DNA, the CDR3 is TGTGCCAGCCAAACCACCGACAATATAAATTCACCCCTCCACTTT. It specifies CASQTTDNINSPLHF.

This clonotype has only a few counts. The chain carries TRBV9 and TRBJ2-7; possibly TRBD1 for D (6 bases). This CDR3 region has 16 residues. Germline V gives CDR1 SGDLS, CDR2 YYNGEE. Trimming took off 0 bases at V and 1 base at J, with 14 bases between the two ends. The CDR3 DNA reads TGTGCCAGCAGCGTAGGATCCCAGGGGCGGTCCTACGAGCAGTACTTC. Its translation: CASSVGSQGRSYEQYF.

J is TRBJ2-7 and V is TRBV4-3; 12 positions agree with TRBD2. Germline V lookup: CDR1 LGHNA, CDR2 YSLEER. Trimming took 6 bases from V and 7 from J; bases not matched to a gene: 10. The CDR3 spans 15 residues. CDR3 DNA: TGCGCCAGCAGGGATGGACTAGCGGGATTCTCGGAGCAGTACTTC. As protein: CASRDGLAGFSEQYF.

The V gene is TRBV6-1, the J gene TRBJ2-1; no reliable D call. The CDR3 has 15 residues. CDR1 and CDR2 from the germline V gene are MNHNS and SASEGT. V was cut by 0 bases and J by 4 bases, with 10 bases left in between. CDR3 DNA: TGTGCCAGCAGTGAAGCGGGCCTGATATACAATGAGCAGTTCTTC. The encoded protein is CASSEAGLIYNEQFF.

A remark on this clonotype: As the CDR3 is not closed by the conserved phenylalanine or tryptophan, this likely results from a read error. The CDR3 is CASSYNRDTEAFL. In DNA, the CDR3 is TGTGCCAGCAGCTATAACAGGGACACTGAAGCTTTCCTT. This chain uses TRBV7-9 with TRBJ1-1; perhaps TRBD1 as D (6 bases). The CDR3 has 13 amino acids. The V end lost 4 bases, the J end lost 3 bases, and 9 bases lay between the germline ends. Germline V gene sequence: CDR1 SEHNR, CDR2 FQNEAQ (reference sequence).

The rearrangement links TRBV11-3 to TRBJ2-1, with D possibly being TRBD1 (6 bases). Trimming removed 3 bases from V and 10 bases from J, with 10 bases in between. Germline V lookup: CDR1 SGHNT, CDR2 YENEEA. This CDR3 spans 12 amino acids. The CDR3 region is CASSFERGEQFF. The CDR3 bases are TGTGCCAGCAGCTTTGAGAGGGGGGAGCAGTTCTTC.

V usage is TRBV10-3 and J usage is TRBJ2-1; weak D call: TRBD2 (5 bases). The CDR3 loop spans 14 amino acids. Trimming stripped 3 bases from V and 6 bases from J, with 12 bases between. Germline CDR1 is ENHRY and CDR2 is SYGVKD. Here the CDR3 DNA reads TGTGCCATCAGTGACCCGGAGGCGTCCAATGAGCAGTTCTTC. Its translation is CAISDPEASNEQFF.

The table lists this clonotype with a few counts. J is TRBJ2-7 and V is TRBV4-3, with 8 bases fitting TRBD2. The J segment lost 7 bases and the V segment lost 0 bases, leaving 8 bases of the junction unmatched. This CDR3 has 15 residues. Germline V CDR1 and CDR2: LGHNA, YSLEER. This CDR3 is CASSQDTGGHREQYF. The CDR3 DNA follows: TGCGCCAGCAGCCAAGATACGGGAGGGCATCGTGAGCAGTACTTC.

The chain joins TRBV5-1 to TRBJ2-3; possible D gene TRBD2, 6 bases. The germline V and J ends were trimmed by 0 bases and 2 bases, with 13 bases remaining between them. Germline V CDR1 and CDR2: SGHRS, YFSETQ. This CDR3 has 16 residues. CDR3 in amino acids: CASSLEGSGPTDTQYF. The CDR3 DNA reads as TGCGCCAGCAGCTTGGAGGGTAGCGGCCCCACAGATACGCAGTATTTT.

This clonotype has only one observation. V gene TRBV5-4 combines with J gene TRBJ2-2, with D tentatively TRBD1 (5 bases). This CDR3 is 14 amino acids long. V was shortened by 4 bases and J by 7 bases, with 14 bases between the two germline ends. Germline values: CDR1 SGHNT, CDR2 YYREEE (reference sequence). The CDR3 coding sequence is TGTGCCAGCAGCCGTGGCTGGGGCAACGGGGAGCTGTTTTTT. Translation gives CASSRGWGNGELFF. Together with reference TRBV5-4 and TRBJ2-2, the CDR3 gives the full variable domain: ETGVTQSPTHLIKTRGQQVTLRCSSQSGHNTVSWYQQALGQGPQFIFQYYREEENGRGNFPPRFSGLQFPNYSSELNVNALELDDSALYLCASSRGWGNGELFFGEGSRLTVL.

DNA of the CDR3: TGTGCCAGCGGACCGACAGGACAGGAAGGACTGGCCGGGGAGCTGTTTTTT. It translates to CASGPTGQEGLAGELFF. The chain links TRBV13 to TRBJ2-2, with 7 bases fitting TRBD1. CDR1 is PRHDT, CDR2 FYEKMQ, per germline (reference sequence). The CDR3 runs to 17 residues. V shed 8 bases, J shed 6 bases, and the junction held 18 bases outside the gene matches.

This clonotype showed up just once. The junction departs from the called germline gene at one end, perhaps through a read error. The rearrangement uses TRBV12-3 or TRBV12-4 and TRBJ2-1, with TRBD2 matching over 9 bases. The CDR3 sequence is 15 residues long. The CDR3 region is CATKPGLAPEGEKFF. DNA for the CDR3: TGTGCCACAAAACCGGGACTAGCACCGGAGGGTGAGAAGTTCTTC.

The chain links TRBV12-5 to TRBJ1-1, with TRBD1 matching over 9 bases. V gave up 4 bases and J gave up 5 bases; unmatched junction bases: 11. Germline CDR1 reads LGHNT; CDR2 reads FRNRAP. The CDR3 has 16 residues. DNA of the CDR3: TGTGCTAGTGGTTACTTCATGGACAGGGGAGGGACTGAAGCTTTCTTT. Protein: CASGYFMDRGGTEAFF.

This sequence joins TRBV30 and TRBJ1-4, with a tentative D call TRBD1 (6 bases). Trimming removed 1 base from V and 3 bases from J, with 6 bases in between. The CDR3 runs to 13 residues. The germline gives CDR1 GTSNPN, CDR2 SVGIG (reference sequence). CDR3 sequence reads: CAWSGQANEKLFF. The CDR3 nucleotides are TGTGCCTGGAGTGGACAGGCTAATGAAAAACTGTTTTTT.

The CDR3 sequence: CASSPGLAGEGETQYF. Here the CDR3 DNA reads TGTGCCAGCAGTCCCGGACTAGCGGGAGAGGGTGAGACCCAGTACTTC. The chain employs TRBV6-2 or TRBV6-3 and TRBJ2-5; 13 bases agree with TRBD2. This CDR3 is 16 amino acids long. The trim removed 5 bases at V and 5 bases at J, leaving 8 bases unmatched. Germline CDR1 MNHEY, CDR2 SVGEGT.

The chain is built from TRBV6-1 and TRBJ2-1; 10 nucleotides align to TRBD2. Germline-derived CDR1 and CDR2 are MNHNS and SASEGT. V dropped 6 bases and J dropped 5; count of bases not matched to a gene: 10. The CDR3 totals 16 residues. CDR3 in amino acids: CASSFLSGRGNNEQFF. The CDR3 DNA reads TGTGCCAGCAGCTTCCTAAGCGGGAGGGGAAACAATGAGCAGTTCTTC.

The chain recombines TRBV9 with TRBJ1-1; D is possibly TRBD1 (6 bases). CDR1 and CDR2 from the germline V gene are SGDLS and YYNGEE. V gave up 3 bases and J gave up 3 bases, with 12 bases separating them. This CDR3 contains 14 residues. CDR3 nucleotide sequence: TGTGCCAGCAGCGAAGGGGGGCAGGACACTGAAGCTTTCTTT. It translates to CASSEGGQDTEAFF.